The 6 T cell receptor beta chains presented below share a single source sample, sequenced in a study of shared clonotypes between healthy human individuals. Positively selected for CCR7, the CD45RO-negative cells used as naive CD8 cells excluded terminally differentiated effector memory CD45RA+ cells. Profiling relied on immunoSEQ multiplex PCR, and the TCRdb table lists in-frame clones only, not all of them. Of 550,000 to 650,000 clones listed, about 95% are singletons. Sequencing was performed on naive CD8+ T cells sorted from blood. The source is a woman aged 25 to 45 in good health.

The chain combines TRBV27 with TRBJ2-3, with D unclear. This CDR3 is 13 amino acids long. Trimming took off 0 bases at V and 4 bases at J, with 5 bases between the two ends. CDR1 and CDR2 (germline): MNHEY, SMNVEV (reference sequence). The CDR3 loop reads CASSLSWSDTQYF. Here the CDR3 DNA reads TGTGCCAGCAGTTTATCTTGGTCAGATACGCAGTATTTT.

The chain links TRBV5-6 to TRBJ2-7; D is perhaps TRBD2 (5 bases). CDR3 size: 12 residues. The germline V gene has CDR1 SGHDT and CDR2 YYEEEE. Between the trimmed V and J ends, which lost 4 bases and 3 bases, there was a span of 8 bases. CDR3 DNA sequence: TGTGCCAGCAGCAAGGACTTCTACGAGCAGTACTTC. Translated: CASSKDFYEQYF.

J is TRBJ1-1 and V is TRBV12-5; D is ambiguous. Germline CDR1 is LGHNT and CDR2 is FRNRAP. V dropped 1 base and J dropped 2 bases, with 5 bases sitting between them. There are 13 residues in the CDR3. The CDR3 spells CASGLGLNTEAFF. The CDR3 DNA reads TGTGCTAGTGGTTTGGGCTTAAACACTGAAGCTTTCTTT.

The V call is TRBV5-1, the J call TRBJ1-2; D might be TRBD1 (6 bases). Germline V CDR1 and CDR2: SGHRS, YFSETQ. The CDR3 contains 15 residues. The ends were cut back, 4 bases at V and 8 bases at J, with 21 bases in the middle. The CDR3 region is CASSEIPGHTRGYTF. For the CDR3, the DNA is TGCGCCAGCAGCGAGATACCGGGACACACTCGCGGCTACACCTTC.

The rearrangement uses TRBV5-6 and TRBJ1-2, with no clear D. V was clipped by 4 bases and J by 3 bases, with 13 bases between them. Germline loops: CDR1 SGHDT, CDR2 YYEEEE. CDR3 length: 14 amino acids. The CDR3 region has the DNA TGTGCCAGCAGCCCGGAGGGCAGCTACTATGGCTACACCTTC. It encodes CASSPEGSYYGYTF.

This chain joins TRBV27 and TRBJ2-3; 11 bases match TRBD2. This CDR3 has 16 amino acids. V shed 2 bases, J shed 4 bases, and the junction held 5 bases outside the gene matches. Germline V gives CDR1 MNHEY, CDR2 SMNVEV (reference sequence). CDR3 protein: CASSLLAGGWADTQYF. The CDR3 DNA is TGTGCCAGCAGTTTACTAGCGGGAGGTTGGGCAGATACGCAGTATTTT.